Below are 25 T cell receptor beta chains sequenced from a single sample in a study of graft-versus-host responses after intestinal transplantation (dated by TCRdb to the early 2020s). The method behind the library was the immunoSEQ multiplex PCR assay. TCRdb carries this immuneACCESS record with in-frame sequences only. Its versions omit some clonotypes, under half of them owing to an unresolved V gene in the studies checked, with the rest unexplained. The sample yields 50,000 or so clones; roughly 93% were counted once. Less than 6% of the sample is taken by the ten largest. This material consisted of PBMCs, taken around 790 days after a first intestinal transplant, on the day of a second. The receptors originated from a human patient who received an intestinal transplant, so some T cells may come from the graft donor.

This chain connects TRBV28 to TRBJ1-1; tentative D call: TRBD1 (6 bases). Trimming took off 2 bases at V and 6 bases at J, with 19 bases between the two ends. Per germline, CDR1 MDHEN and CDR2 SYDVKM. The CDR3 loop spans 16 amino acids. The CDR3 is CASSLSGTNIDSEAFF. The CDR3, as DNA: TGTGCCAGCAGTTTAAGCGGGACAAATATCGACTCTGAAGCTTTCTTT.

This clone was counted once. This rearrangement joins TRBV5-6 to TRBJ2-3; maybe TRBD1 (6 bases). The CDR3 spans 14 residues. V was clipped by 0 bases and J by 6 bases, with 11 bases between them. Germline CDR1 and CDR2: SGHDT and YYEEEE. The CDR3 loop reads CASSLGQGSDTQYF. In DNA, the CDR3 is TGTGCCAGCAGCTTGGGGCAGGGGTCGGATACGCAGTATTTT.

V and J are TRBV19 and TRBJ2-7; D is uncertain. The CDR3 is 16 residues long. Trimming removed 4 bases at V and 4 bases at J, with 20 bases between. CDR1 LNHDA and CDR2 SQIVND come from the germline V gene (reference sequence). CDR3: CASSTRTPLGLYEQYF. As DNA, the CDR3 is TGTGCCAGTAGTACACGGACCCCCTTGGGGTTATACGAGCAGTACTTC.

The chain couples TRBV9 to TRBJ2-5; possible D gene TRBD1, 5 bases. Trimming cost V 0 bases and J 5 bases, with 5 bases left between them. Germline V gives CDR1 SGDLS, CDR2 YYNGEE. The CDR3 is 12 amino acids. This CDR3 reads CASSVAGETQYF. CDR3 coding DNA: TGTGCCAGCAGCGTAGCAGGGGAGACCCAGTACTTC.

On this clone itself: This CDR3 is also generated by other DNA sequences in the sample. The chain combines TRBV6-1 with TRBJ2-3; 12 bases agree with TRBD2. After removal of 2 bases from V and 4 bases from J, the junction contained 1 base not matched to a gene. CDR1 and CDR2 (germline): MNHNS, SASEGT. The CDR3 contains 15 residues. As DNA, the CDR3 is TGTGCCAGCAGTGAACTAGCGGGAGGGCCAGATACGCAGTATTTT. It codes for CASSELAGGPDTQYF.

The chain carries TRBV2 and TRBJ1-1; D is undetermined. Per the germline V gene, CDR1 is SNHLY and CDR2 is FYNNEI. The CDR3 contains 12 residues. V was cut by 3 bases and J by 1 base, with 3 bases left in between. CDR3 amino acids: CASSEGNTEAFF. The CDR3, as DNA: TGTGCCAGCAGTGAGGGGAACACTGAAGCTTTCTTT.

The CDR3 is CASSKYGRGGYTF. CDR3 DNA: TGTGCCAGCAGCAAATATGGTCGTGGAGGCTACACCTTC. The rearrangement links TRBV21-1 to TRBJ1-2. TRBV21-1 is noted as a pseudogene. This CDR3 spans 13 amino acids.

The rearrangement uses TRBV7-3 and TRBJ1-1; D perhaps matches TRBD1 (5 bases). Germline loops: CDR1 SGHTA, CDR2 FQGTGA. This CDR3 spans 13 amino acids. Trimming took off 3 bases at V and 5 bases at J, with 10 bases between the two ends. CDR3 protein: CASSFTGGTEAFF. CDR3 bases: TGTGCCAGCAGCTTTACCGGGGGGACTGAAGCTTTCTTT.

The rearrangement uses TRBV18 and TRBJ2-7, with no clear D. V lost 6 bases, J lost 3 bases, and 6 bases lay in between. The CDR3 runs to 11 residues. Germline CDR1 and CDR2: KGHSH and LQKENI. The CDR3 nucleotides are TGTGCCAGCTCCCCCATCTACGAGCAGTACTTC. It encodes CASSPIYEQYF.

This clone was recorded a few times. The chain links TRBV6-5 to TRBJ2-1, with TRBD1 matching over 11 bases. This CDR3 has 14 residues. Germline values: CDR1 MNHEY, CDR2 SVGAGI. V trimming: 5 bases; J trimming: 7 bases; junction bases outside the gene matches: 4. DNA for the CDR3: TGTGCCAGCAGTCCGGGACAGGGGGGAAATGAGCAGTTCTTC. This translates into CASSPGQGGNEQFF.

The chain carries TRBV18 and TRBJ1-1; 10 bases are shared with TRBD1. The CDR3 extends over 17 amino acids. Germline loops: CDR1 KGHSH, CDR2 LQKENI. The ends lost 0 bases at V and 1 base at J; junction bases unmatched: 5. This chain's CDR3 is CASSPPLGQGPNTEAFF. The CDR3 DNA reads as TGTGCCAGCTCACCACCGTTGGGACAGGGGCCGAACACTGAAGCTTTCTTT.

The chain combines TRBV6-6 with TRBJ1-2; 7 nucleotides align to TRBD1. Germline values: CDR1 MNHNY, CDR2 SVGAGI (reference sequence). The CDR3 extends over 13 amino acids. The trim removed 5 bases at V and 8 bases at J, leaving 8 bases unmatched. For the CDR3, the DNA is TGTGCCAGCAGTATGACAGGGTTGGACGGCTACACCTTC. It specifies CASSMTGLDGYTF.

The genes are TRBV29-1 and TRBJ2-1; no clear D gene. There are 13 residues in the CDR3. V was trimmed by 3 bases and J by 8 bases, leaving 14 bases between them. CDR1 is SQVTM and CDR2 is ANQGSEA in the germline V gene. CDR3 sequence reads: CSVEGNSFDEQFF. In DNA form, the CDR3 reads TGCAGCGTTGAGGGGAATAGCTTCGATGAGCAGTTCTTC.

This chain connects TRBV28 to TRBJ2-4; a weak D match, TRBD2 (6 bases). Germline V gene lookup returns CDR1 MDHEN and CDR2 SYDVKM. V lost 6 bases to trimming and J lost 3 bases, with 18 bases between them. CDR3 length equals 16 residues. The CDR3 bases are TGTGCCAGCAGCCCACCCACGGCGGGGAACAAAAACATTCAGTACTTC. The encoded protein is CASSPPTAGNKNIQYF.

V is TRBV28 and J is TRBJ2-7; possibly TRBD1 for D (6 bases). This CDR3 spans 13 amino acids. The germline CDR1 and CDR2 sequences are MDHEN and SYDVKM. Trimming shortened V by 8 bases and J by 3 bases, and 14 bases separated the two germline ends. CDR3 loop: CASLSGVGYEQYF. The CDR3 bases are TGTGCCAGCCTATCAGGGGTGGGCTACGAGCAGTACTTC.

The chain combines TRBV25-1 with TRBJ2-7; D perhaps matches TRBD2 (6 bases). CDR1 and CDR2 (germline): MGHDK, SYGVNS. The CDR3 runs 15 residues. The V gene lost 4 bases and the J gene lost 3 bases, with 16 bases spanning the gap. CDR3 sequence: CASSGPSTRNYEQYF. CDR3 in DNA: TGTGCCAGCAGTGGCCCTTCGACTAGAAACTACGAGCAGTACTTC.

The chain links TRBV28 to TRBJ2-7; 9 bases map to TRBD2. The CDR3 length is 13 residues. Per the germline V gene, CDR1 is MDHEN and CDR2 is SYDVKM. V was clipped by 7 bases and J by 7 bases; unmatched bases: 8. DNA for the CDR3: TGTGCCAGCACTCTAGCGGGGATGACAGAGCAGTACTTC. Amino acid sequence: CASTLAGMTEQYF. Variable domain in full (rest from reference TRBV28 and TRBJ2-7): DVKVTQSSRYLVKRTGEKVFLECVQDMDHENMFWYRQDPGLGLRLIYFSYDVKMKEKGDIPEGYSVSREKKERFSLILESASTNQTSMYLCASTLAGMTEQYFGPGTRLTVT.

This chain connects TRBV7-3 to TRBJ2-1, with D possibly matching TRBD1 (6 bases). The length of the CDR3 is 14 residues. Trimming stripped 7 bases from V and 6 bases from J, with 16 bases between. Germline assignment: CDR1 SGHTA and CDR2 FQGTGA. CDR3 bases: TGTGCCAGCACTACAGGGCCGATCGGCAATGAGCAGTTCTTC. Its protein product is CASTTGPIGNEQFF.

The chain joins TRBV13 to TRBJ1-4; no clear D. The germline V and J ends were trimmed by 0 bases and 7 bases, with 12 bases remaining between them. Germline-derived CDR1 and CDR2 are PRHDT and FYEKMQ (reference sequence). This CDR3 spans 15 amino acids. DNA of the CDR3: TGTGCCAGCAGCTTAGGCGGATTGGGAGCTGAAAAACTGTTTTTT. It encodes CASSLGGLGAEKLFF. Full variable domain (outside the CDR3, taken from reference TRBV13 and TRBJ1-4): AAGVIQSPRHLIKEKRETATLKCYPIPRHDTVYWYQQGPGQDPQFLISFYEKMQSDKGSIPDRFSAQQFSDYHSELNMSSLELGDSALYFCASSLGGLGAEKLFFGSGTQLSVL.

The gene calls are TRBV6-5 and TRBJ1-1, with 8 nucleotides matching TRBD1. The V segment lost 4 bases and the J segment 4 bases; nucleotides outside the gene matches: 2. CDR3 length: 13 residues. In germline, CDR1 is MNHEY, CDR2 SVGAGI. Here the CDR3 DNA reads TGTGCCAGCAGTTCCACAGGGGGCACTGAAGCTTTCTTT. It specifies CASSSTGGTEAFF.

The chain employs TRBV7-3 and TRBJ2-5, with 10 positions matching TRBD2. Germline CDR1 SGHTA, CDR2 FQGTGA. The CDR3 covers 15 residues. The junction had 0 bases not matched to a gene; V was cut back by 0 bases and J by 2 bases. This CDR3 reads CASSLTSGGQETQYF. CDR3 DNA: TGTGCCAGCAGCTTAACTAGCGGGGGGCAAGAGACCCAGTACTTC.

The V and J genes are TRBV10-2 and TRBJ2-7; D gene uncertain. CDR3 size: 12 residues. V was trimmed by 0 bases and J by 7 bases, leaving 7 bases between them. Germline loops: CDR1 WSHSY, CDR2 SAAADI. The CDR3 region has the DNA TGCGCCAGCAGTGAGTCCCTCTGGGAGCAGTACTTC. This sequence encodes CASSESLWEQYF.

The rearrangement links TRBV7-9 to TRBJ2-7, with unresolved D. The CDR3 extends over 12 amino acids. The germline V and J ends were trimmed by 4 bases and 2 bases, with 6 bases remaining between them. The germline CDR1 and CDR2 sequences are SEHNR and FQNEAQ (reference sequence). The DNA of the CDR3 is TGTGCCAGCAGCTCTGCTACCTACGAGCAGTACTTC. Protein: CASSSATYEQYF.

Turning to this clone: Germline is not matched at one junction end, which may reflect a read error. V usage is TRBV6-5 and J usage is TRBJ1-2, with TRBD1 identical over 9 bases. CDR3 length: 11 residues. Germline V gives CDR1 MNHEY, CDR2 SVGAGI. CDR3: CASSSGRDRAF. The CDR3 bases are TGTGCCAGCAGTTCCGGCCGGGACAGGGCCTTC.

CDR3 in DNA: TGTGCCAGCAGTTACCAACCGGGAGGGACATTAAACATTCAGTACTTC. Amino acids: CASSYQPGGTLNIQYF. V gene TRBV6-5 combines with J gene TRBJ2-4; TRBD2 agrees at 8 bases. V shed 2 bases and J 6 bases; nucleotides not matched to a gene: 9. This CDR3 contains 16 residues. The germline gives CDR1 MNHEY, CDR2 SVGAGI.